These 24 T cell receptor beta chains originate from one sample sequenced in a study of shared clonotypes between healthy human individuals. This table comes from immunoSEQ multiplex PCR, and its TCRdb copy is limited to in-frame clones, with some not included. The sample has hundreds of thousands of clones, more than 95% seen once. Terminally differentiated effector memory CD45RA+ cells were excluded by CCR7 positive selection of CD45RO-negative cells. The specimen was naive CD8+ T cells sorted from blood. These receptors were taken from a man in his thirties or forties in good health.

The chain couples TRBV29-1 to TRBJ2-2; 7 bases line up with TRBD1. This CDR3 spans 14 amino acids. CDR1 and CDR2 from the germline V gene are SQVTM and ANQGSEA. V gave up 7 bases and J gave up 5 bases; unmatched junction bases: 10. The CDR3 DNA is TGCAGCGCCCGGGACAGCTGGGGTACCGGGGAGCTGTTTTTT. It yields the protein CSARDSWGTGELFF.

This clone was seen a single time. The J gene is TRBJ2-7, the V gene TRBV9; perhaps TRBD2 as D (6 bases). The V and J ends lost 4 bases and 3 bases respectively, with 14 bases between them. The CDR3 has 14 amino acids. Germline-derived CDR1 and CDR2 are SGDLS and YYNGEE. The CDR3 region is CASSPSGEGYEQYF. The CDR3 DNA reads as TGTGCCAGCAGCCCTTCGGGAGAAGGCTACGAGCAGTACTTC.

A word on this clone: An end of the junction differs from the germline gene, which may be a read error. This same CDR3 is encoded by further DNA sequences in the sample. V is TRBV29-1 and J is TRBJ2-7, with a possible D match to TRBD1 (5 bases). Germline-derived CDR1 and CDR2 are SQVTM and ANQGSEA. The CDR3 contains 13 residues. CDR3 sequence: CSVEDRESYEQYF. The CDR3 region has the DNA TGCAGCGTAGAAGACAGAGAGTCCTACGAGCAGTACTTC.

CDR3 in DNA: TGTGCCAGCAGTGAAGCTTTAGTTCAGCCCCAGCATTTT. Amino acid sequence: CASSEALVQPQHF. The chain has TRBV6-1 and TRBJ1-5, with D uncertain. This CDR3 is 13 amino acids long. The germline gives CDR1 MNHNS, CDR2 SASEGT. With 0 bases removed from V and 6 bases from J, the gap between germline ends came to 6 bases.

The V gene is TRBV10-2, the J gene TRBJ2-7, with 11 bases identical to TRBD2. The CDR3 is made up of 14 amino acids. With 6 bases clipped from V and 3 bases from J, the junction kept 4 bases outside the gene matches. From germline, CDR1 is WSHSY and CDR2 SAAADI. CDR3 loop: CASSPGLADYEQYF. The CDR3 DNA reads TGCGCCAGCAGCCCGGGACTAGCGGACTACGAGCAGTACTTC.

This chain joins TRBV29-1 and TRBJ2-1; no clear D. This CDR3 has 12 amino acids. V lost 4 bases and J lost 6, with 10 bases in between. The germline CDR1 and CDR2 sequences are SQVTM and ANQGSEA. CDR3 sequence: CSVVWAVNEQFF. The DNA for the CDR3 is TGCAGCGTTGTTTGGGCCGTCAATGAGCAGTTCTTC.

CDR3 sequence (DNA): TGTGCCAGCAGCACGACTAGCGGGAGATACAATGAGCAGTTCTTC. Translation gives CASSTTSGRYNEQFF. The chain links TRBV7-9 to TRBJ2-1; 12 bases line up with TRBD2. This CDR3 has 15 amino acids. Germline lookup yields CDR1 SEHNR and CDR2 FQNEAQ (reference sequence). V trimming: 5 bases; J trimming: 4 bases; junction bases outside the gene matches: 3.

The rearrangement links TRBV27 to TRBJ1-1; D possibly corresponds to TRBD1 (5 bases). Germline V CDR1 and CDR2: MNHEY, SMNVEV (reference sequence). CDR3 size: 14 residues. The ends were cut back, 5 bases at V and 2 bases at J, with 12 bases in the middle. This CDR3 is CASSHGTVNTEAFF. The CDR3 nucleotides read TGTGCCAGCAGTCACGGGACGGTTAACACTGAAGCTTTCTTT.

The gene calls are TRBV2 and TRBJ1-4; D is perhaps TRBD1 (6 bases). This CDR3 is built from 16 residues. CDR1 is SNHLY, CDR2 FYNNEI, per germline. Trimming removed 6 bases from V and 0 bases from J, with 14 bases in between. CDR3 sequence (DNA): TGTGCCAGCAGATTACAGGGTTTCGCAACTAATGAAAAACTGTTTTTT. This encodes CASRLQGFATNEKLFF. Complete variable domain (other parts from reference TRBV2 and TRBJ1-4): EPEVTQTPSHQVTQMGQEVILRCVPISNHLYFYWYRQILGQKVEFLVSFYNNEISEKSEIFDDQFSVERPDGSNFTLKIRSTKLEDSAMYFCASRLQGFATNEKLFFGSGTQLSVL.

The V and J genes are TRBV18 and TRBJ2-7; TRBD2 is a possible D gene (6 bases). CDR3 length equals 15 residues. V was shortened by 6 bases and J by 4 bases, with 19 bases between the two germline ends. In germline, CDR1 is KGHSH, CDR2 LQKENI. This CDR3 is CASSPGAGSVYEQYF. The CDR3 DNA reads as TGTGCCAGCTCCCCCGGGGCCGGGAGTGTTTACGAGCAGTACTTC.

The rearrangement uses TRBV16 and TRBJ1-2, with D hard to call. Germline V CDR1 and CDR2: KGHSY, FQNENV. The length of the CDR3 is 14 residues. V lost 0 bases and J lost 4, with 9 bases in between. CDR3 coding DNA: TGTGCCAGCAGCCAATCAAGATTGCCCTATGGCTACACCTTC. This translates into CASSQSRLPYGYTF. Complete variable domain (other parts from reference TRBV16 and TRBJ1-2): GEEVAQTPKHLVRGEGQKAKLYCAPIKGHSYVFWYQQVLKNEFKFLISFQNENVFDETGMPKERFSAKCLPNSPCSLEIQATKLEDSAVYFCASSQSRLPYGYTFGSGTRLTVV.

Points on this clone: One end of the junction varies from germline; a read error may be responsible. This sequence joins TRBV29-1 and TRBJ1-1, with D maybe TRBD1 (5 bases). Germline V lookup: CDR1 SQVTM, CDR2 ANQGSEA. This CDR3 has 11 amino acids. CDR3: CSAVGRRGYLF. Written as DNA, the CDR3 is TGCAGCGCCGTGGGGCGGCGGGGTTATCTTTTT.

The chain employs TRBV14 and TRBJ2-1, with 11 nucleotides matching TRBD1. Losses at the gene ends were 4 bases for V and 4 bases for J; bases not matched to a gene: 9. This CDR3 contains 17 residues. Germline V gene data show CDR1 as SGHDN and CDR2 as FVKESK. This CDR3 is CASSPQGQGVLYNEQFF. The CDR3 region has the DNA TGTGCCAGCAGCCCCCAGGGACAGGGGGTTTTGTACAATGAGCAGTTCTTC. The variable domain in full, with the rest retrieved from reference TRBV14 and TRBJ2-1, is EAGVTQFPSHSVIEKGQTVTLRCDPISGHDNLYWYRRVMGKEIKFLLHFVKESKQDESGMPNNRFLAERTGGTYSTLKVQPAELEDSGVYFCASSPQGQGVLYNEQFFGPGTRLTVL.

The chain carries TRBV19 and TRBJ2-7; possible D gene TRBD1, 5 bases. Germline values: CDR1 LNHDA, CDR2 SQIVND (reference sequence). V was pared by 3 bases and J by 0 bases, with 9 bases between. The CDR3 length is 14 residues. CDR3 sequence: CASSMTASSYEQYF. In DNA form, the CDR3 reads TGTGCCAGTAGTATGACAGCGAGCTCCTACGAGCAGTACTTC.

The V call is TRBV10-1, the J call TRBJ2-1, with D tentatively TRBD2 (7 bases). V dropped 3 bases and J dropped 7 bases, with 19 bases sitting between them. The germline V gene has CDR1 WNHNN and CDR2 SYGVQD (reference sequence). This CDR3 is built from 16 residues. In DNA, the CDR3 is TGCGCCAGCAGTGAAACCAATGGAAGGGGGGGGAATGAGCAGTTCTTC. It encodes CASSETNGRGGNEQFF.

CDR3 protein: CASSPGIKGNEQFF. CDR3 coding DNA: TGTGCCAGCAGCCCCGGGATCAAGGGGAATGAGCAGTTCTTC. This sequence joins TRBV7-8 and TRBJ2-1; D tentatively reads TRBD1 or TRBD2 (5 bases each). V gave up 5 bases and J gave up 7 bases, with 15 bases separating them. Per germline, CDR1 SGHVS and CDR2 FQNEAQ. This CDR3 comprises 14 residues. Full variable domain (missing parts from reference TRBV7-8 and TRBJ2-1): GAGVSQSPRYKVAKRGQDVALRCDPISGHVSLFWYQQALGQGPEFLTYFQNEAQLDKSGLPSDRFFAERPEGSVSTLKIQRTQQEDSAVYLCASSPGIKGNEQFFGPGTRLTVL.

V and J are TRBV9 and TRBJ2-7, with D perhaps assigned TRBD1 or TRBD2 (5 bases each). The V gene lost 0 bases and the J gene lost 4 bases, with 8 bases spanning the gap. The germline V gene encodes CDR1 SGDLS and CDR2 YYNGEE. The CDR3 is 13 residues long. The DNA for the CDR3 is TGTGCCAGCAGCGTAGGGGACGGATACGAGCAGTACTTC. This gives the protein CASSVGDGYEQYF.

The rearrangement links TRBV27 to TRBJ1-1; D gene uncertain. Germline loops: CDR1 MNHEY, CDR2 SMNVEV (reference sequence). This CDR3 contains 14 residues. Trimming removed 5 bases from V and 5 bases from J, with 15 bases in between. In DNA form, the CDR3 reads TGTGCCAGCAGTCCGACTCACATGGGAACTGAAGCTTTCTTT. Encoded protein: CASSPTHMGTEAFF.

The rearrangement links TRBV28 to TRBJ2-1; D remains ambiguous. Per germline, CDR1 MDHEN and CDR2 SYDVKM. The CDR3 spans 16 residues. V dropped 10 bases and J dropped 0 bases, with 19 bases sitting between them. The DNA of the CDR3 is TGTGCCACTCAGTTTGTGTGGTCTAGCTCCTACAATGAGCAGTTCTTC. Its protein is CATQFVWSSSYNEQFF.

This sequence joins TRBV2 and TRBJ2-7; 7 nucleotides align to TRBD1. Unmatched junction bases numbered 6, after V lost 7 bases and J lost 0 bases. This CDR3 is 14 amino acids long. Germline loops: CDR1 SNHLY, CDR2 FYNNEI. The CDR3 loop reads CASTGRDSSYEQYF. The CDR3 region has the DNA TGTGCCAGCACGGGCCGGGACAGCTCCTACGAGCAGTACTTC.

The V gene is TRBV15, the J gene TRBJ2-5; perhaps TRBD1 as D (5 bases). V was pared by 4 bases and J by 4 bases, with 13 bases between. Looked up from germline, CDR1 is LNHNV and CDR2 is YYDKDF (reference sequence). This CDR3 contains 14 residues. CDR3 coding DNA: TGTGCCACCAGCACATCGGACATAGGAGAGACCCAGTACTTC. This sequence encodes CATSTSDIGETQYF.

The chain couples TRBV4-1 to TRBJ2-2; D is unresolved. Germline CDR1 and CDR2: MGHRA and YSYEKL. V gave up 1 base and J gave up 6 bases, with 6 bases separating them. This CDR3 spans 13 amino acids. CDR3 nucleotides: TGCGCCAGCAGCCAAGCTAGGGCCGGGGAGCTGTTTTTT. Protein product: CASSQARAGELFF.

This sequence joins TRBV9 and TRBJ2-7; tentatively, D is TRBD1 or TRBD2 (5 bases each). Germline V lookup: CDR1 SGDLS, CDR2 YYNGEE. Between the trimmed V and J ends, which lost 7 bases and 6 bases, there was a span of 17 bases. This CDR3 contains 13 residues. The CDR3 loop reads CASGRGVPSEQYF. DNA of the CDR3: TGTGCCAGCGGGAGAGGGGTCCCTTCCGAGCAGTACTTC.

The chain carries TRBV28 and TRBJ2-7, with D uncertain. Trimming left V 5 bases short and J 3 bases short, with 20 bases between. CDR1 is MDHEN and CDR2 is SYDVKM in the germline V gene. The CDR3 spans 16 residues. The CDR3 DNA is TGTGCCAGCAGTACAAACCATTTAGACACTGACTACGAGCAGTACTTC. It is translated as CASSTNHLDTDYEQYF. Full variable domain (outside the CDR3, taken from reference TRBV28 and TRBJ2-7): DVKVTQSSRYLVKRTGEKVFLECVQDMDHENMFWYRQDPGLGLRLIYFSYDVKMKEKGDIPEGYSVSREKKERFSLILESASTNQTSMYLCASSTNHLDTDYEQYFGPGTRLTVT.